Here is one T cell receptor beta chain with its context. The junction and the germline gene differ at one end; a read error may be behind it. Profiled with immunoSEQ multiplex PCR; TCRdb holds only in-frame clones, not every one. The table lists approximately 360,000 clones, around 83% of them singletons. These data originate in a study of blood T cell repertoires in COVID-19. Germline CDR1 is SSHAT and CDR2 is FNYEAQ (reference sequence). The CDR3 has 15 residues. Donors of Cohort 3 who recovered were those that had two negative PCRs, clearance, or symptom resolution. This chain joins TRBV7-7 and TRBJ2-2, with D tentatively TRBD1 (6 bases). This TCR was sampled from a woman in her forties or fifties who had recovered from COVID-19. The sequenced material came from PBMCs or T cells enriched from blood (not recorded which). As DNA, the CDR3 is TGTGCTAGCAGCCCGGAACAGGGGAACACCGGGGAGCTGTTTTTT. Translation gives CASSPEQGNTGELFF.